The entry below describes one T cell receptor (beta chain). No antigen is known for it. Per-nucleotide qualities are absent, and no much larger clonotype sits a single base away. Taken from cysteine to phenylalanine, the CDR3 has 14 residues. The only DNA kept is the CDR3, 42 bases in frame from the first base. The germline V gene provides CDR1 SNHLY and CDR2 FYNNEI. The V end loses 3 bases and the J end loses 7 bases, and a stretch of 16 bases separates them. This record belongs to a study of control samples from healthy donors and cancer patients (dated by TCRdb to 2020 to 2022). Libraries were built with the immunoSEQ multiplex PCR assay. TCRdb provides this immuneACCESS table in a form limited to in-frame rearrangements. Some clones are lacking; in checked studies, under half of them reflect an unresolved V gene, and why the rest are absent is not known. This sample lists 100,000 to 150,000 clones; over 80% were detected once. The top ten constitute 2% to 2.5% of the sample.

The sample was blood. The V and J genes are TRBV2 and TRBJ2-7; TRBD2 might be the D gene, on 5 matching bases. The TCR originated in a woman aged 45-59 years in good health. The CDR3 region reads CASSEFRGPEEQYF. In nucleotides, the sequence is TGTGCCAGCAGTGAGTTTCGGGGTCCGGAAGAGCAGTACTTC.